These T cell receptor beta chains were read from a single sample in a study of blood T cell repertoires in COVID-19. Profiled with immunoSEQ multiplex PCR; TCRdb holds only in-frame clones, not every one. The data show about 270,000 clones, approximately 90% seen once. Sequencing input: PBMCs or T cells enriched from blood (not recorded which). These receptors all come from a woman aged 25 to 39 with acute COVID-19. CDR3s include the opening cysteine and the closing phenylalanine or tryptophan. Fields, in order: V gene, D gene, J gene, clone size, CDR3 protein, CDR3 DNA. The D gene is left open where the match is weak. Expanded clones are given a class, and other clones once, few, many or no size at all.

>TRBV9|TRBD2|TRBJ2-2|once
CASSVDIRTSGRAGTGELFF
TGTGCCAGCAGCGTAGACATCCGGACTAGCGGGAGGGCCGGCACCGGGGAGCTGTTTTTT
>TRBV20-1|.|TRBJ1-1|.
CSAPEAEAFF
TGCAGTGCTCCGGAGGCCGAAGCTTTCTTT
>TRBV2|TRBD2|TRBJ2-3|many
CASSPREGQDTQYF
TGTGCCAGCAGCCCACGGGAGGGCCAAGATACGCAGTATTTT
>TRBV2|TRBD2|TRBJ2-3|.
CASRVERESTDTQYF
TGTGCCAGCAGAGTCGAGCGGGAGAGCACAGATACGCAGTATTTT
>TRBV28|TRBD2|TRBJ2-5|.
CASSFVGAGGRETQYF
TGTGCCAGCAGTTTTGTAGGAGCGGGAGGCAGGGAGACCCAGTACTTC
>TRBV19|TRBD2|TRBJ2-7|.
CASSSSGSGYEQYF
TGTGCCAGTAGCTCTAGCGGGAGCGGATACGAGCAGTACTTC
>TRBV14|.|TRBJ1-3|.
CASSQDRGISGNTIYF
TGTGCCAGCAGCCAAGACCGAGGGATCTCTGGAAACACCATATATTTT
>TRBV23-1|.|TRBJ1-1|.
CASHKVLVTEAFF
TGCGCCAGCCACAAAGTCTTGGTAACTGAAGCTTTCTTT
>TRBV29-1|TRBD1|TRBJ2-2|.
CSVVRGHTGELFF
TGCAGCGTTGTCAGGGGGCACACCGGGGAGCTGTTTTTT
>TRBV7-2|.|TRBJ2-3|.
CASSTGYTDTQYF
TGTGCCAGCAGCACCGGGTACACAGATACGCAGTATTTT
>TRBV4-2|TRBD2|TRBJ2-2|.
CASSQGSRGLAEFTGELFF
TGTGCCAGCAGCCAAGGCAGCCGCGGACTAGCGGAGTTCACCGGGGAGCTGTTTTTT
>TRBV28|TRBD1|TRBJ1-5|.
CANQDRDGNQPQHF
TGTGCCAACCAGGACAGGGATGGCAATCAGCCCCAGCATTTT
>TRBV30|TRBD1|TRBJ1-6|.
CAWKGQGRNSPLHF
TGTGCCTGGAAAGGACAGGGGCGTAATTCACCCCTCCACTTT
>TRBV2|.|TRBJ2-7|.
CASNRAGYEQYF
TGTGCCAGCAATCGAGCGGGCTACGAGCAGTACTTC
>TRBV27|.|TRBJ2-1|.
CASSLPFRDEQFF
TGTGCCAGCAGTTTGCCCTTTCGGGATGAGCAGTTCTTC
>TRBV21-1|.|TRBJ2-7|.
CASSKESCPSPSGYEQYF
TGTGCCAGCAGCAAAGAGAGTTGTCCCTCCCCTTCGGGATACGAGCAGTACTTC
>TRBV5-1|.|TRBJ2-1|.
CASSASGLNNEQFF
TGCGCCAGCAGTGCCTCAGGGTTAAACAATGAGCAGTTCTTC
>TRBV2|.|TRBJ1-4|.
CASSDGLSNEKLFF
TGTGCCAGCAGTGATGGACTGAGTAATGAAAAACTGTTTTTT
>TRBV27|.|TRBJ1-2|.
CASSELRGGPYGYTF
TGTGCCAGCAGTGAGTTGCGGGGGGGCCCCTATGGCTACACCTTC
>TRBV11-2|.|TRBJ2-1|.
CASSLDPLTMERTRYEQFF
TGTGCCAGCAGCTTAGACCCCCTGACGATGGAGCGGACGCGTTACGAGCAGTTCTTC
>TRBV6-1|TRBD1|TRBJ2-3|.
CASSSPGQSTDTQYF
TGTGCCAGCAGTTCTCCGGGACAGAGCACAGATACGCAGTATTTT
>TRBV5-4|.|TRBJ1-3|once
CASSLGEGQGPGNTIYF
TGTGCCAGCAGCTTGGGAGAAGGGCAGGGGCCGGGAAACACCATATATTTT
>TRBV28|.|TRBJ2-1|.
CASREGTGNEQFF
TGTGCCAGCAGGGAGGGGACCGGCAATGAGCAGTTCTTC
>TRBV4-2|.|TRBJ1-6|.
CASSQDGFRDSPLHF
TGTGCCAGCAGCCAAGATGGATTCAGGGATTCACCCCTCCACTTT
>TRBV28|.|TRBJ1-3|.
CASSSGLSGNTIYF
TGTGCCAGCAGTTCCGGGTTGTCCGGAAACACCATATATTTT
>TRBV6-4|.|TRBJ2-7|.
CASSEQGGYEQYF
TGTGCCAGCAGTGAACAAGGAGGATACGAGCAGTACTTC
>TRBV24-1|TRBD1|TRBJ2-5|once
CATSDRTGGRETQYF
TGTGCCACCAGTGACCGGACAGGGGGAAGGGAGACCCAGTACTTC
>TRBV19|.|TRBJ1-6|.
CASSTRQANSPLHF
TGTGCCAGTAGTACCCGGCAGGCCAATTCACCCCTCCACTTT
>TRBV5-1|.|TRBJ2-7|.
CASSFREGSYEQYF
TGCGCCAGCAGCTTCCGGGAAGGGTCCTACGAGCAGTACTTC
>TRBV3-1/TRBV3-2|TRBD2|TRBJ2-1|.
CASSPGLAGQFF
TGTGCCAGCAGCCCGGGACTAGCTGGTCAGTTCTTC
>TRBV3-1/TRBV3-2|TRBD1|TRBJ2-7|once
CASSPRTGGNYEQYF
TGTGCCAGCAGCCCCCGGACAGGGGGCAACTACGAGCAGTACTTC
>TRBV7-2|.|TRBJ2-2|.
CASSPRAAGTGELFF
TGTGCCAGCAGCCCGAGGGCGGCGGGGACCGGGGAGCTGTTTTTT
>TRBV24-1|.|TRBJ1-1|.
CATRTWGNTEAFF
TGTGCCACCAGAACCTGGGGCAACACTGAAGCTTTCTTT
>TRBV29-1|.|TRBJ1-2|.
CSVGQTQYGYTF
TGCAGCGTTGGACAGACCCAATATGGCTACACCTTC
>TRBV4-1|TRBD1|TRBJ1-2|.
CASSQEDRGTYGYTF
TGCGCCAGCAGCCAAGAAGACAGGGGAACCTATGGCTACACCTTC
>TRBV7-2|TRBD1|TRBJ2-7|.
CASSYRDRVYEQYF
TGTGCCAGCAGCTACCGGGACAGGGTATACGAGCAGTACTTC
>TRBV28|.|TRBJ2-2|.
CASRPRTTNTGELFF
TGTGCCAGCAGACCGAGGACTACCAACACCGGGGAGCTGTTTTTT
>TRBV19|.|TRBJ1-1|.
CATSIDPVVPGHGNTEAFF
TGTGCCACCTCGATAGACCCCGTCGTTCCGGGACACGGGAACACTGAAGCTTTCTTT
>TRBV29-1|.|TRBJ2-2|.
CSVRGPRITGELFF
TGCAGCGTTCGAGGGCCCCGGATCACCGGGGAGCTGTTTTTT
>TRBV4-3|TRBD1|TRBJ2-3|.
CASSPSSGGDTQYF
TGCGCCAGCAGCCCTAGCTCAGGGGGAGATACGCAGTATTTT
>TRBV7-3|TRBD2|TRBJ2-1|.
CASSARRGLAGGPSFDEQFF
TGTGCCAGCAGCGCGCGACGGGGACTAGCGGGAGGCCCCTCATTCGATGAGCAGTTCTTC
>TRBV2|TRBD1|TRBJ1-5|.
CASGAGVQGASNQPQHF
TGTGCCAGCGGGGCGGGCGTACAGGGGGCTAGCAATCAGCCCCAGCATTTT
>TRBV15|TRBD1|TRBJ2-5|.
CATERGTGVETQYF
TGTGCCACCGAGAGGGGGACAGGGGTCGAGACCCAGTACTTC
>TRBV10-3|TRBD1|TRBJ1-4|.
CATLRDRGEKLFF
TGTGCCACCCTCCGGGACAGAGGAGAAAAACTGTTTTTT
>TRBV30|.|TRBJ1-1|.
CAWSEQGLHTEAFF
TGTGCCTGGAGTGAACAGGGTTTACACACTGAAGCTTTCTTT